What follows describes a single T cell receptor beta chain. Its antigen has not been determined. Base-call qualities are not available, and no considerably larger clone is one nucleotide away. The method behind the library was RT-PCR. The sequencer was an Illumina HiSeq 2500. Clones were called with MiXCR by TCRdb after fastp trimmed the public reads at Q25, and only in-frame beta chains were retained. Rows with one shared CDR3 protein collapse into an entry with the most common genes and DNA. The sample data list about 780,000 distinct CDR3 sequences, and about 18% of these were observed just once. The ten top clones hold about a tenth of the sample. The sample comes from a study of response to subunit inactivated influenza vaccine (dated by TCRdb to between 2018 and 2020). Regarding the complete study: Deep quantitative T cell receptor repertoire profiling was used in the study to track responses to a trivalent subunit inactivated influenza vaccine. Beyond this particular receptor, the publication reports: According to the authors, only a limited number of new T cells may be recruited by each seasonal influenza vaccination.

The CDR3 goes from the cysteine to the phenylalanine over 15 residues. The DNA shown is the 45-base CDR3, in frame from base 1. In the germline V gene, CDR1 corresponds to SGHRS and CDR2 to YFSETQ. V and J are trimmed by 3 bases and 3 bases, and the gene matches miss 7 bases of the junction. The receptor was isolated from a man aged 45-60 years who received an inactivated influenza vaccine. Donor details come from another sample of the same person, matched by shared clones. The chain was built from TRBV5-1 and TRBJ2-3, with 7 central nucleotides matching TRBD1. The sample consisted of PBMCs from blood, taken about 5 days after vaccination. The nucleotide sequence reads TGCGCCAGCAGCTCCGGGGTGACAGGGACAGATACGCAGTATTTT. This sequence encodes CASSSGVTGTDTQYF.